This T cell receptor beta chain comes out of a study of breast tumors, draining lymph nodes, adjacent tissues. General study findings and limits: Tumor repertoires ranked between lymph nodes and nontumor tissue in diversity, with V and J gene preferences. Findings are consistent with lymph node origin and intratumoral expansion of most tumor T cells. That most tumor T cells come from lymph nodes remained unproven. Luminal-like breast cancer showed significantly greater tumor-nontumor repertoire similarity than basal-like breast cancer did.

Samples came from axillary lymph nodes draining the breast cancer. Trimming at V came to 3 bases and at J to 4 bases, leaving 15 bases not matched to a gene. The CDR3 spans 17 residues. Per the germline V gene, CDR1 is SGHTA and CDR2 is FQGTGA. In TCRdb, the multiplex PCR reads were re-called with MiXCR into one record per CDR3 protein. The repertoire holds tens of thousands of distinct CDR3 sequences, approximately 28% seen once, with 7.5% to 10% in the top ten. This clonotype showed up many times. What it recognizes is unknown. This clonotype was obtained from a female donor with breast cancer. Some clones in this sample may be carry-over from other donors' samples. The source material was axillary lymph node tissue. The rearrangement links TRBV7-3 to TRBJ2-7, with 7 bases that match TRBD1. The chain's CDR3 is CASSFPKCRQGPYEQYF. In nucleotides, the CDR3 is TGTGCCAGCAGCTTTCCAAAGTGTAGACAGGGACCGTACGAGCAGTACTTC.